This T cell receptor (beta chain) originates from a study of OX40 agonist ivuxolimab in advanced cancers. The wider study: The diagnoses of dose-escalation patients were hepatocellular carcinoma, melanoma, renal cell or head and neck cancer.

Trimming took off 7 bases at V and 5 bases at J, with 20 bases between the two ends. This CDR3 contains 14 residues. The germline V gene encodes CDR1 SQVTM and CDR2 ANQGSEA. Here immunoSEQ multiplex PCR was the method, and the copy in TCRdb shows in-frame clones only, minus some. The table has about 71,000 clones, approximately 78% seen once. The rearrangement joins TRBV29-1 to TRBJ1-2; no clear D gene. The sequence derives from an adult with an advanced solid tumor such as melanoma, head and neck, liver or kidney cancer. This sample comprised CD4+ or CD8+ T cells sorted from blood, obtained in a trial of the OX40 agonist ivuxolimab. The CDR3 is CSASGQTNLYGYTF. The CDR3, as DNA: TGCAGCGCCTCGGGCCAGACCAACTTGTATGGCTACACCTTC.